This T cell receptor (beta chain) was identified in a study of beta chain features in type 1 diabetes. This clone was seen a handful of times. The V gene's germline CDR1 is SGHRS and CDR2 YFSETQ. This CDR3 region has 18 residues. With 4 bases clipped from V and 1 base from J, the junction kept 7 bases outside the gene matches. The study reverse transcribed the entire isolated RNA, so it sequenced expressed TCRB transcripts. Only in-frame clones appear in the TCRdb table, and some are missing; sequencing was by immunoSEQ multiplex PCR. The repertoire includes under 250,000 clones, around an eighth of them detected once, and around 0.026% sits in the top ten.

The rearrangement joins TRBV5-1 to TRBJ2-5; 16 nucleotides match TRBD2. Material: naive CD4+ T cells from blood. The sequence derives from a woman aged 40 to 49 in good health. In nucleotides, the CDR3 is TGCGCCAGCAGCCCGGGACTAGCGGGGGGGCCACCCCAAGAGACCCAGTACTTC. This codes for CASSPGLAGGPPQETQYF.